The 16 T cell receptor beta chains below were found in one sample sequenced in a study of blood T cell repertoires in COVID-19. Assay: immunoSEQ multiplex PCR; the TCRdb copy retains only in-frame clones and omits some. The sample has tens of thousands of clones; over 75% are singletons. Sequenced: peripheral blood. The receptors here all came from a woman aged 55-69 years with active COVID-19.

V is TRBV7-3 and J is TRBJ2-2; D not resolved. CDR3 length: 14 amino acids. Germline assignment: CDR1 SGHTA and CDR2 FQGTGA. The V and J ends lost 2 bases and 5 bases respectively, with 9 bases between them. In DNA form, the CDR3 reads TGTGCCAGCAGCTTACAACAGATGACCGGGGAGCTGTTTTTT. This translates into CASSLQQMTGELFF.

J is TRBJ2-1 and V is TRBV16; D gene ambiguous. The V and J ends lost 2 bases and 4 bases respectively, with 6 bases between them. This CDR3 spans 13 amino acids. From germline, CDR1 is KGHSY and CDR2 FQNENV. CDR3 sequence reads: CASSQIRYNEQFF. The CDR3 DNA reads as TGTGCCAGCAGCCAAATCAGATACAATGAGCAGTTCTTC.

CDR3 nucleotides: TGCGCCAGCAGCGCCGGGGACAGGGTTGGCGCTGAAGCTTTCTTT. Translated, it gives CASSAGDRVGAEAFF. This rearrangement joins TRBV5-1 to TRBJ1-1, with 9 positions matching TRBD1. Germline CDR1 and CDR2: SGHRS and YFSETQ. CDR3 size: 15 residues. After removal of 4 bases from V and 6 bases from J, the junction contained 10 bases not matched to a gene.

The chain links TRBV10-2 to TRBJ2-7; 10 bases map to TRBD2. V lost 8 bases, J lost 6 bases, and 10 bases stayed unmatched. Germline V gene lookup returns CDR1 WSHSY and CDR2 SAAADI. The CDR3 length is 14 residues. The CDR3 sequence: CASSTGTSVPEQYF. In DNA, the CDR3 is TGCGCCAGCTCGACTGGGACTAGCGTCCCCGAGCAGTACTTC.

The rearrangement links TRBV7-2 to TRBJ1-6; 8 bases agree with TRBD1. Germline CDR1 and CDR2: SGHTA and FQGNSA. CDR3 length: 17 amino acids. V gave up 1 base and J gave up 8 bases; unmatched junction bases: 10. CDR3: CASSLGAPGQAYSPLHF. Here the CDR3 DNA reads TGTGCCAGCAGCTTAGGTGCCCCGGGACAGGCGTATTCACCCCTCCACTTT. Filled out from reference TRBV7-2 and TRBJ1-6, the complete variable domain reads GAGVSQSPSNKVTEKGKDVELRCDPISGHTALYWYRQSLGQGLEFLIYFQGNSAPDKSGLPSDRFSAERTGGSVSTLTIQRTQQEDSAVYLCASSLGAPGQAYSPLHFGNGTRLTVT.

This chain links TRBV9 with TRBJ2-3, with 8 nucleotides matching TRBD2. This CDR3 spans 16 amino acids. Germline values: CDR1 SGDLS, CDR2 YYNGEE. The ends lost 0 bases at V and 4 bases at J; junction bases unmatched: 7. CDR3 nucleotide sequence: TGTGCCAGCAGCGTAGAGGGTAGCGGGATACCAGATACGCAGTATTTT. Protein: CASSVEGSGIPDTQYF.

This clone was seen a few times. The rearrangement uses TRBV3-1 (or the pseudogene TRBV3-2) and TRBJ1-2, with D unresolved. The germline V gene encodes CDR1 LGHDT and CDR2 YNNKEL (reference sequence). CDR3 length: 13 residues. V was shortened by 2 bases and J by 2 bases, with 6 bases between the two germline ends. Here the CDR3 reads CASSQQANYGYTF. CDR3 in DNA: TGTGCCAGCAGCCAACAGGCGAACTATGGCTACACCTTC.

This rearrangement joins TRBV6-5 to TRBJ1-5; D may be TRBD1 (6 bases). The V end was cut by 5 bases, the J end by 2 bases, with 7 bases between. Germline CDR1 reads MNHEY; CDR2 reads SVGAGI. CDR3 length equals 13 residues. The CDR3 reads CASSPGGNQPQHF. CDR3 nucleotides: TGTGCCAGCAGTCCAGGGGGCAATCAGCCCCAGCATTTT.

The chain carries TRBV3-1 (or the pseudogene TRBV3-2) and TRBJ1-1; D is undetermined. Trimming removed 1 base from V and 9 bases from J, with 9 bases in between. The germline V gene has CDR1 LGHDT and CDR2 YNNKEL (reference sequence). The CDR3 has 12 residues. This CDR3 reads CASSQVAGKAFF. In nucleotides, the CDR3 is TGTGCCAGCAGCCAAGTAGCGGGTAAAGCTTTCTTT.

This chain connects TRBV10-1 to TRBJ2-5; 11 bases line up with TRBD2. The CDR3 runs to 17 residues. Germline CDR1 reads WNHNN; CDR2 reads SYGVQD (reference sequence). The junction had 9 bases not matched to a gene; V was cut back by 0 bases and J by 6 bases. CDR3 in DNA: TGCGCCAGCAGTGAGTCCGAATTAGCGGGAGGGTTGAAGACCCAGTACTTC. Its translation: CASSESELAGGLKTQYF.

In its sample, this clone is medium-sized. The chain joins TRBV4-1 to TRBJ2-7; possibly TRBD1 for D (6 bases). Trimming took 4 bases from V and 0 from J, leaving 16 bases between them. Germline values: CDR1 MGHRA, CDR2 YSYEKL. CDR3 length: 16 amino acids. CDR3 sequence reads: CASSPYPQGRSYEQYF. The CDR3 DNA is TGCGCCAGCAGCCCCTACCCGCAGGGGCGCTCCTACGAGCAGTACTTC.

This rearrangement joins TRBV21-1 to TRBJ2-1; the D call TRBD2 from the table was never checked on the DNA. TRBV21-1 is designated a pseudogene. This CDR3 is built from 21 residues. The CDR3 spells CASNQPGLAGGGPLPLNEQFF. The DNA of the CDR3 is TGTGCCAGCAATCAACCGGGACTAGCGGGGGGGGGTCCCCTTCCTCTTAATGAGCAGTTCTTC.

This clone was counted once. This chain links TRBV30 with TRBJ2-3, with 9 bases fitting TRBD1. V gave up 2 bases and J gave up 2 bases; unmatched junction bases: 5. Per germline, CDR1 GTSNPN and CDR2 SVGIG (reference sequence). The CDR3 loop spans 15 amino acids. CDR3 bases: TGTGCCTGGAGTACATGGACAGGGGACACAGATACGCAGTATTTT. Encoded protein: CAWSTWTGDTDTQYF.

This clone came up a few times. The chain recombines TRBV11-2 with TRBJ1-6; D not certain. The CDR3 loop spans 17 amino acids. Germline CDR1 is SGHAT and CDR2 is FQNNGV. The V gene lost 0 bases and the J gene lost 0 bases, with 9 bases spanning the gap. In DNA, the CDR3 is TGTGCCAGCAGCTTAGAAGCGGTGAGCTCCTATAATTCACCCCTCCACTTT. Protein: CASSLEAVSSYNSPLHF.

This clone was seen a few times. V gene TRBV7-8 combines with J gene TRBJ2-7; possibly TRBD2 for D (6 bases). Germline V gene lookup returns CDR1 SGHVS and CDR2 FQNEAQ. V shed 3 bases and J shed 0 bases, with 12 bases lying between them. The CDR3 consists of 15 residues. The DNA of the CDR3 is TGTGCCAGCAGCTTTAGTTGGGGACTCTCCTACGAGCAGTACTTC. As protein: CASSFSWGLSYEQYF.

This chain links TRBV5-1 with TRBJ2-7; 8 nucleotides agree with TRBD1. Germline CDR1 reads SGHRS; CDR2 reads YFSETQ. V dropped 3 bases and J dropped 0; count of bases not matched to a gene: 2. This CDR3 has 14 amino acids. CDR3 DNA: TGCGCCAGCAGCTCAGGGGGCAACTCCTACGAGCAGTACTTC. Protein sequence: CASSSGGNSYEQYF.